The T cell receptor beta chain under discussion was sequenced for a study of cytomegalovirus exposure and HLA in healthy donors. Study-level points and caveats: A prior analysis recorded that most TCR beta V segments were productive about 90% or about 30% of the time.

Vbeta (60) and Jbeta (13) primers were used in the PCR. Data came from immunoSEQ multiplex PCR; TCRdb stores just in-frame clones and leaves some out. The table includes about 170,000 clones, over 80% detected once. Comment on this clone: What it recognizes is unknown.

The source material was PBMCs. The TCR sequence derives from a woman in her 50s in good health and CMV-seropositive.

The CDR3 DNA follows: TGTGCCAGCAGCTTAGCGGGGACAGGGATTCCTTTCTTT. This translates into CASSLAGTGIPFF. The rearrangement joins TRBV7-8 to TRBJ1-1; 9 positions match TRBD1. The CDR3 covers 13 residues. Germline V gene data show CDR1 as SGHVS and CDR2 as FQNEAQ. J was trimmed by 12 bases and V by 0 bases; bases with no gene match: 5.